The T cell receptor beta chain described here comes from a study of blood T cell repertoires in COVID-19. Study details: Collection of acute and convalescent COVID-19 samples took place in the United States, Italy and Spain. The cDNA or gDNA used as material had been derived from T cells, B-cell-depleted T cells, or PBMCs.

V was clipped by 3 bases and J by 4 bases; unmatched bases: 5. CDR1 and CDR2 (germline): SGHDN, FVKESK. The CDR3 sequence is 14 residues long. Assay: immunoSEQ multiplex PCR; the TCRdb copy retains only in-frame clones and omits some. The table lists approximately 290,000 clones, nearly 90% of them singletons. The study drew participants aged about 18 to 89 years from approximately 25 US areas. Membership in each cohort depended on participant-reported clinical history. The material sequenced was PBMCs or T cells enriched from blood (not recorded which). This sequence originates from a woman aged 18-29 years with acute COVID-19. The chain carries TRBV14 and TRBJ1-2, with 7 bases lining up with TRBD1. The CDR3 region has the DNA TGTGCCAGCAGCCATGTGACAGGGTCCTATGGCTACACCTTC. Translated, it gives CASSHVTGSYGYTF.